The rows below give T cell receptor beta chains drawn from one sample of a study of cytotoxic CD8 clonotypes in ibrutinib-treated CLL. Some clones are missing from TCRdb's copy, which holds only in-frame ones; the method was immunoSEQ multiplex PCR. The profile covers more than 200,000 clones, with around three quarters appearing a single time and 15% taken by the ten largest. The sequencing used PBMCs, collected after 24 months of ibrutinib treatment. These receptors came from a human donor with chronic lymphocytic leukemia. The CDR3 runs from the conserved cysteine through the conserved F or W. The order of the fields is J gene, clone size, D gene, V gene, CDR3 DNA, CDR3 protein. A D gene is named only where the DNA matches it firmly. For some rows the clone size is stated as once, few or many, or as a class when expanded; others skip it.

j_call: TRBJ2-7; clone_size: few; d_call: TRBD2; v_call: TRBV7-2; cdr3_nt: TGTGCCAGCAGCGCCGGACTAGCAGCCTACGAGCAGTACTTC; cdr3_aa: CASSAGLAAYEQYF
j_call: TRBJ1-5; clone_size: .; d_call: TRBD1; v_call: TRBV2; cdr3_nt: TGTGCCAGCAGTGAGACGGGACAGGACCTAATAAATCAGCCCCAGCATTTT; cdr3_aa: CASSETGQDLINQPQHF
j_call: TRBJ2-1; clone_size: .; d_call: TRBD2; v_call: TRBV18; cdr3_nt: TGTGCCAGCTCAAATAGCGGGAATCGTGACAATGAGCAGTTCTTC; cdr3_aa: CASSNSGNRDNEQFF
j_call: TRBJ1-3; clone_size: .; d_call: TRBD1; v_call: TRBV4-2; cdr3_nt: TGTGCCAGCAGCTACGACAGGGTGGACGGAAACACCATATATTTT; cdr3_aa: CASSYDRVDGNTIYF
j_call: TRBJ2-3; clone_size: .; d_call: .; v_call: TRBV28; cdr3_nt: TGTGCCAGCAGTTTTTCGACAGGCAACACAGATACGCAGTATTTT; cdr3_aa: CASSFSTGNTDTQYF
j_call: TRBJ1-2; clone_size: .; d_call: .; v_call: TRBV5-1; cdr3_nt: TGCGCCAGCAGCACCTCCGCTGGGGGCAGTGGCTACACCTTC; cdr3_aa: CASSTSAGGSGYTF
j_call: TRBJ1-2; clone_size: .; d_call: .; v_call: TRBV29-1; cdr3_nt: TGCAGCTCCCGGGCCCCCGAGGGCTATGGCTACACCTTC; cdr3_aa: CSSRAPEGYGYTF
j_call: TRBJ2-2; clone_size: .; d_call: .; v_call: TRBV6-5; cdr3_nt: TGTGCCAGCAGTTACTTGGGGACGGGGACCGGGGAGCTGTTTTTT; cdr3_aa: CASSYLGTGTGELFF
j_call: TRBJ2-1; clone_size: .; d_call: TRBD1; v_call: TRBV29-1; cdr3_nt: TGCAGCGTTGATTTGGGTTGGACAGGGAGGAATGAGCAGTTCTTC; cdr3_aa: CSVDLGWTGRNEQFF
j_call: TRBJ1-2; clone_size: .; d_call: .; v_call: TRBV15; cdr3_nt: TGTGCCACCAGCAGAGATCAGGTTAACTATGGCTACACCTTC; cdr3_aa: CATSRDQVNYGYTF
j_call: TRBJ1-1; clone_size: .; d_call: TRBD1; v_call: TRBV5-1; cdr3_nt: TGCGCCAGCAGCTTATTATCGACAGGGGGCACTGAAGCTTTCTTT; cdr3_aa: CASSLLSTGGTEAFF
j_call: TRBJ2-3; clone_size: .; d_call: TRBD2; v_call: TRBV7-2; cdr3_nt: TGTGCCAGCGGGCTAGCGGGAGGGCCCACAGATACGCAGTATTTT; cdr3_aa: CASGLAGGPTDTQYF
j_call: TRBJ1-3; clone_size: .; d_call: .; v_call: TRBV27; cdr3_nt: TGTGCCAGCAGTTCGACAGTGTCTGGAAACACCATATATTTT; cdr3_aa: CASSSTVSGNTIYF
j_call: TRBJ1-1; clone_size: .; d_call: .; v_call: TRBV2; cdr3_nt: TGTGCCAGCAGCGAAAGCAGGGAAATCGCAGCTTTCTTT; cdr3_aa: CASSESREIAAFF
j_call: TRBJ2-7; clone_size: few; d_call: TRBD2; v_call: TRBV28; cdr3_nt: TGTGCCAGCAGCATCGCGGTAGCGGGAGGTAGGGAGCAGTACTTC; cdr3_aa: CASSIAVAGGREQYF
j_call: TRBJ2-1; clone_size: once; d_call: .; v_call: TRBV21-1; cdr3_nt: TGTGCCAGCAGCAAACACAGAGCGGGAGGCCTCGACAATGAGCAGTTCTTC; cdr3_aa: CASSKHRAGGLDNEQFF
j_call: TRBJ2-2; clone_size: .; d_call: .; v_call: TRBV11-3; cdr3_nt: TGTGCCAGCAGCTTGGATATTTCGGGGGAGCTGTTTTTT; cdr3_aa: CASSLDISGELFF
j_call: TRBJ2-2; clone_size: .; d_call: .; v_call: TRBV9; cdr3_nt: TGTGCCAGCAGCGTAGTGGCAGGTTCTGACGGGGAGCTGTTTTTT; cdr3_aa: CASSVVAGSDGELFF